The rows below give T cell receptor beta chains drawn from one sample of a study of vaccination and CD4 T cells after COVID-19. TCRdb passed the PCR reads through MiXCR, listing each CDR3 protein once. The data hold more than 4,000 distinct CDR3 sequences, with about 19% observed a single time. No antigens are known for them. Sequenced input: CD4+ T cells from blood, cultured in vitro. All receptors come from a human donor who had recovered from COVID-19. CDR3s include the opening cysteine and the closing phenylalanine or tryptophan. Each record gives: CDR3 DNA, CDR3 protein, D gene, J gene, clone size, V gene. D genes are given only for firm matches. The size field is filled for only some rows; it gives once, few, many or a size class.

CDR3nt: TGTGCCAGCAGCTTAGCAGGGCGGGGCGAAAAACTGTTTTTT
CDR3aa: CASSLAGRGEKLFF
d_gene: -
j_gene: TRBJ1-4
abundance: once
v_gene: TRBV7-8

CDR3nt: TGCAGTGCTAGTGGGGCAGGGACTGAAGCTTTCTTT
CDR3aa: CSASGAGTEAFF
d_gene: -
j_gene: TRBJ1-1
abundance: -
v_gene: TRBV20-1

CDR3nt: TGTGCCTGGAGTGTGTTACCTAGCGGTTCCTACGAGCAGTACTTC
CDR3aa: CAWSVLPSGSYEQYF
d_gene: TRBD2
j_gene: TRBJ2-7
abundance: -
v_gene: TRBV30

CDR3nt: TGCGCCAGCAGCTTCGACAGCGGGTATGGCTACACCTTC
CDR3aa: CASSFDSGYGYTF
d_gene: -
j_gene: TRBJ1-2
abundance: medium-sized
v_gene: TRBV5-1

CDR3nt: TGTGCTAGTGGTATTAGCGGGGGGAGGGGTACGCAGTATTTT
CDR3aa: CASGISGGRGTQYF
d_gene: TRBD2
j_gene: TRBJ2-3
abundance: few
v_gene: TRBV12-5

CDR3nt: TGTGCCACCAGTGACCCCAGGGGCTTCGAGACCGGGGAGCTGTTTTTT
CDR3aa: CATSDPRGFETGELFF
d_gene: -
j_gene: TRBJ2-2
abundance: -
v_gene: TRBV24-1

CDR3nt: TGTGCCAGTAGTTTCCACCCGACAGGGGGGAACACTGAAGCTTTCTTT
CDR3aa: CASSFHPTGGNTEAFF
d_gene: TRBD1
j_gene: TRBJ1-1
abundance: few
v_gene: TRBV19

CDR3nt: TGTGCCAGCAGCTTGATGGCGGCGAACACCGGGGAGCTGTTTTTT
CDR3aa: CASSLMAANTGELFF
d_gene: -
j_gene: TRBJ2-2
abundance: -
v_gene: TRBV7-3

CDR3nt: TGTGCCAGCAGCTTGACCGGACTAGTCTACAATGAGCAGTTCTTC
CDR3aa: CASSLTGLVYNEQFF
d_gene: TRBD2
j_gene: TRBJ2-1
abundance: few
v_gene: TRBV7-2

CDR3nt: TGTGCCAGCAGGTCAAGGGGGCACGGGTATGGCTACACCTTC
CDR3aa: CASRSRGHGYGYTF
d_gene: TRBD1
j_gene: TRBJ1-2
abundance: few
v_gene: TRBV6-1

CDR3nt: TGTGCCAGCAGTTTGCGGACAGGGGAGCTGTTTTTT
CDR3aa: CASSLRTGELFF
d_gene: -
j_gene: TRBJ2-2
abundance: -
v_gene: TRBV6-5

CDR3nt: TGTGCCAGTATGACACCGGGACTAGGGCCCCAATCCTACAATGAGCAGTTCTTC
CDR3aa: CASMTPGLGPQSYNEQFF
d_gene: TRBD2
j_gene: TRBJ2-1
abundance: -
v_gene: TRBV19

CDR3nt: TGTGCCAGCTCAGGCGACAGGGGAACCTACAATGAGCAGTTCTTC
CDR3aa: CASSGDRGTYNEQFF
d_gene: TRBD1
j_gene: TRBJ2-1
abundance: few
v_gene: TRBV18

CDR3nt: TGCGCCAGCAGCTTGGTTCCCCAGTATTCACCCCTCCACTTT
CDR3aa: CASSLVPQYSPLHF
d_gene: -
j_gene: TRBJ1-6
abundance: -
v_gene: TRBV5-1

CDR3nt: TGTGCCAGCAGTGAGAGGAGGGGCAGGGGTATCAGAGAGCCCCAGCATTTT
CDR3aa: CASSERRGRGIREPQHF
d_gene: -
j_gene: TRBJ1-5
abundance: few
v_gene: TRBV2